One and the same sample provided the 29 T cell receptor beta chains below, sequenced in a study of shared clonotypes between healthy human individuals. Generated by immunoSEQ multiplex PCR, the TCRdb table keeps only in-frame clones and is missing some. The table lists about 1 million clones, 75% of them singletons. Sequencing used memory CD4+ T cells sorted from blood. The sample's subset: CD45RA-negative fraction. The origin of the receptors is a man younger than 35 in good health.

DNA of the CDR3: TGTGCCAGCAAACAAAGACTAGCTGGGACCGGGGAGCTGTTTTTT. Its translation: CASKQRLAGTGELFF. The V call is TRBV5-6, the J call TRBJ2-2, with 7 bases matching TRBD2. This CDR3 spans 15 amino acids. Germline loops: CDR1 SGHDT, CDR2 YYEEEE. V lost 6 bases, J lost 5 bases, and 10 bases stayed unmatched.

The chain is built from TRBV27 and TRBJ2-7, with 8 bases identical to TRBD1. V shed 5 bases and J 3 bases; nucleotides not matched to a gene: 6. Germline CDR1 is MNHEY and CDR2 is SMNVEV (reference sequence). CDR3 length equals 14 residues. This CDR3 is CASSPDRGGYEQYF. In DNA form, the CDR3 reads TGTGCCAGCAGTCCCGACAGGGGAGGCTACGAGCAGTACTTC.

V usage is TRBV10-1 and J usage is TRBJ2-2; 8 positions match TRBD1. V was clipped by 10 bases and J by 15 bases; unmatched bases: 7. The CDR3 has 10 amino acids. In germline, CDR1 is WNHNN, CDR2 SYGVQD (reference sequence). The CDR3, as DNA: TGCGCCAATAAGACAGGGGTGGTGTTTTTT. Its translation is CANKTGVVFF.

The V call is TRBV5-4, the J call TRBJ1-2; D is possibly TRBD1 (5 bases). The CDR3 is 16 amino acids. The germline V gene has CDR1 SGHNT and CDR2 YYREEE (reference sequence). V gave up 4 bases and J gave up 5 bases, with 21 bases separating them. In DNA form, the CDR3 reads TGTGCCAGCAGCGCGTCCGGTCTCCCTGGGGGGTATGGCTACACCTTC. It specifies CASSASGLPGGYGYTF.

The chain employs TRBV11-2 and TRBJ2-7; possibly TRBD1 for D (8 bases). This CDR3 has 16 amino acids. Germline lookup yields CDR1 SGHAT and CDR2 FQNNGV. V lost 2 bases and J lost 3, with 17 bases in between. The CDR3 protein is CASSLNRGGLRYEQYF. In DNA form, the CDR3 reads TGTGCCAGCAGCTTAAACAGGGGGGGGCTTCGCTACGAGCAGTACTTC.

This chain uses TRBV2 with TRBJ2-7; no definite D call. Looked up from germline, CDR1 is SNHLY and CDR2 is FYNNEI. CDR3 length: 12 amino acids. The V gene lost 3 bases and the J gene lost 12 bases, with 15 bases spanning the gap. CDR3 residues: CASSEIGPKAYF. CDR3 nucleotide sequence: TGTGCCAGCAGTGAGATCGGACCCAAAGCGTACTTC. Supplemented by reference TRBV2 and TRBJ2-7, the full variable domain reads EPEVTQTPSHQVTQMGQEVILRCVPISNHLYFYWYRQILGQKVEFLVSFYNNEISEKSEIFDDQFSVERPDGSNFTLKIRSTKLEDSAMYFCASSEIGPKAYFGPGTRLTVT.

This clone appeared a single time. Additional DNA sequences in this sample encode the identical CDR3. J is TRBJ2-3 and V is TRBV5-1; 14 positions agree with TRBD2. V shed 1 base and J 3 bases; nucleotides not matched to a gene: 1. The CDR3 contains 16 residues. The germline CDR1 and CDR2 sequences are SGHRS and YFSETQ. The CDR3 is CASSLRLAGGTDTQYF. The CDR3 DNA is TGCGCCAGCAGCTTGCGACTAGCGGGAGGGACAGATACGCAGTATTTT.

The rearrangement joins TRBV30 to TRBJ2-7; 14 bases align to TRBD2. Germline trimming cut 3 bases from V and 2 bases from J; bases unmatched to any gene: 6. CDR3 length: 16 residues. Germline assignment: CDR1 GTSNPN and CDR2 SVGIG (reference sequence). The CDR3 DNA sequence: TGTGCCTGGAGGCCCAGACTAGCGGGGGGGGCCTACGAGCAGTACTTC. This translates into CAWRPRLAGGAYEQYF.

There are many counts of this clone. Here the CDR3 reads CASSLAAGEAGELFF. The DNA of the CDR3 is TGCGCCAGCAGCTTGGCGGCAGGGGAGGCCGGGGAGCTGTTTTTT. The chain uses TRBV5-1 and TRBJ2-2; D is tentatively TRBD1 or TRBD2 (6 bases each). This CDR3 contains 15 residues. CDR1 is SGHRS and CDR2 is YFSETQ in the germline V gene. The germline V and J ends were trimmed by 0 bases and 6 bases, with 12 bases remaining between them.

This clone was found a few times. A much more abundant neighbour one base away suggests this may be a read error. The genes are TRBV28 and TRBJ1-1; 7 nucleotides line up with TRBD1. Germline lookup yields CDR1 MDHEN and CDR2 SYDVKM. The trim removed 5 bases at V and 1 base at J, leaving 4 bases unmatched. The CDR3 is 14 amino acids. CDR3 bases: TGTGCCAGCAGTGGCCGGACAGGGAACACTGAAGCTTTCTTT. Its translation is CASSGRTGNTEAFF.

The J gene is TRBJ2-7, the V gene TRBV19; TRBD1 might be the D (5 bases). V lost 5 bases, J lost 3 bases, and 14 bases lay in between. Germline V gives CDR1 LNHDA, CDR2 SQIVND (reference sequence). CDR3 length: 14 amino acids. The CDR3 coding sequence is TGTGCCAGTAGTTCAAGACAGCTATACTACGAGCAGTACTTC. It is translated as CASSSRQLYYEQYF.

This clone has a single count. The chain combines TRBV5-1 with TRBJ2-2, with 13 bases lining up with TRBD2. Germline V gene lookup returns CDR1 SGHRS and CDR2 YFSETQ. CDR3 length: 17 residues. J lost 5 bases, V lost 5 bases, and 9 bases had no gene match. Here the CDR3 DNA reads TGCGCCAGCAGTTCAGCGTCGGGACTAGCGGGAACCGGGGAGCTGTTTTTT. It yields the protein CASSSASGLAGTGELFF.

This clone turned up a few times. This chain links TRBV2 with TRBJ1-5; 12 bases agree with TRBD1. The V segment lost 4 bases and the J segment 7 bases; nucleotides outside the gene matches: 5. Germline loops: CDR1 SNHLY, CDR2 FYNNEI. This CDR3 is built from 15 residues. This CDR3 is CASSGGQGARQPQHF. CDR3 nucleotides: TGTGCCAGCAGTGGGGGACAGGGGGCGAGGCAGCCCCAGCATTTT.

Only a few counts were recorded for this clone. The rearrangement uses TRBV6-1 and TRBJ2-3; a weak D match, TRBD2 (6 bases). Trimming took 6 bases from V and 2 from J, leaving 12 bases between them. This CDR3 comprises 14 residues. The germline gives CDR1 MNHNS, CDR2 SASEGT. CDR3: CASSVTGDTDTQYF. CDR3 DNA sequence: TGTGCCAGCAGCGTGACGGGAGACACAGATACGCAGTATTTT.

The chain joins TRBV15 to TRBJ1-3, with D possibly TRBD1 on 6 matching bases. CDR1 and CDR2 from the germline V gene are LNHNV and YYDKDF (reference sequence). This CDR3 spans 16 amino acids. V gave up 2 bases and J gave up 0 bases, with 11 bases separating them. The CDR3 reads CATSRPDRNSGNTIYF. The CDR3 DNA reads as TGTGCCACCAGCAGACCTGACAGGAACTCTGGAAACACCATATATTTT.

This chain links TRBV20-1 with TRBJ2-7, with 7 positions matching TRBD1. Germline V gives CDR1 DFQATT, CDR2 SNEGSKA (reference sequence). The CDR3 extends over 11 amino acids. V trimming: 6 bases; J trimming: 7 bases; junction bases outside the gene matches: 6. The CDR3 DNA sequence: TGCAGTGCCGGCAGGGGGATAGAGCAGTACTTC. The encoded protein is CSAGRGIEQYF.

Notes on this clone: This specimen includes other DNA sequences encoding the same CDR3. The J gene is TRBJ2-7, the V gene TRBV2, with D possibly TRBD2 on 6 matching bases. Deletions cut 6 bases from V and 3 bases from J, with 6 bases between. Germline CDR1 and CDR2: SNHLY and FYNNEI. The CDR3 extends over 11 amino acids. CDR3 amino acids: CASRRGYEQYF. Here the CDR3 DNA reads TGTGCCAGCAGGCGGGGCTACGAGCAGTACTTC.

This clone has more than one count but fewer than ten. It is likely a read error: a sequence one base away is far more abundant. The J gene is TRBJ1-1, the V gene TRBV6-5; D remains ambiguous. The length of the CDR3 is 13 residues. Trimming shortened V by 2 bases and J by 1 base, and 5 bases separated the two germline ends. Germline CDR1 is MNHEY and CDR2 is SVGAGI. The CDR3 sequence: CASSYGENTEAFF. CDR3 in DNA: TGTGCCAGCAGTTACGGGGAGAACACTGAAGCTTTCTTT.

The chain is built from TRBV5-6 and TRBJ2-3; 7 positions agree with TRBD1. J lost 4 bases, V lost 0 bases, and 2 bases had no gene match. CDR1 is SGHDT and CDR2 is YYEEEE in the germline V gene. This CDR3 has 14 residues. The CDR3 loop reads CASSLDTGADTQYF. Here the CDR3 DNA reads TGTGCCAGCAGCTTGGATACAGGGGCAGATACGCAGTATTTT. Together with reference TRBV5-6 and TRBJ2-3, the CDR3 gives the full variable domain: DAGVTQSPTHLIKTRGQQVTLRCSPKSGHDTVSWYQQALGQGPQFIFQYYEEEERQRGNFPDRFSGHQFPNYSSELNVNALLLGDSALYLCASSLDTGADTQYFGPGTRLTVL.

This clone was detected only a few times. The rearrangement joins TRBV28 to TRBJ2-3; tentative D call: TRBD1 (5 bases). CDR1 is MDHEN, CDR2 SYDVKM, per germline. Trimming removed 10 bases from V and 0 bases from J, with 8 bases in between. This CDR3 region has 12 residues. DNA for the CDR3: TGTGCCACCGACAGTAGCACAGATACGCAGTATTTT. Its protein product is CATDSSTDTQYF.

The chain uses TRBV19 and TRBJ1-2, with 8 bases aligning to TRBD1. Germline CDR1 LNHDA, CDR2 SQIVND (reference sequence). J lost 8 bases, V lost 5 bases, and 10 bases had no gene match. The CDR3 spans 14 residues. In nucleotides, the CDR3 is TGTGCCAGTAGTGCACAGGGGGAACTTCGGGGCTACACCTTC. Translation gives CASSAQGELRGYTF.

This sequence joins TRBV7-9 and TRBJ2-1; 8 bases are shared with TRBD2. Germline values: CDR1 SEHNR, CDR2 FQNEAQ (reference sequence). This CDR3 comprises 15 residues. The V gene end was trimmed by 5 bases and the J gene end by 10 bases; junction bases not matched to a gene: 13. The CDR3 DNA reads as TGTGCCAGCAGCCAACGACAGATTAGCGGGAAAGAGCAGTTCTTC. Its translation is CASSQRQISGKEQFF. The whole variable domain, filled in from reference TRBV7-9 and TRBJ2-1, reads DTGVSQNPRHKITKRGQNVTFRCDPISEHNRLYWYRQTLGQGPEFLTYFQNEAQLEKSRLLSDRFSAERPKGSFSTLEIQRTEQGDSAMYLCASSQRQISGKEQFFGPGTRLTVL.

V usage is TRBV5-4 and J usage is TRBJ1-2, with TRBD1 as a possible D gene (6 bases). V lost 4 bases and J lost 5, with 15 bases in between. Germline values: CDR1 SGHNT, CDR2 YYREEE (reference sequence). CDR3 size: 14 residues. The CDR3 is CASSIQTGGYGYTF. The CDR3, as DNA: TGTGCCAGCAGCATCCAGACAGGAGGGTATGGCTACACCTTC.

The J gene is TRBJ2-3, the V gene TRBV5-4; D gene unclear. Germline loops: CDR1 SGHNT, CDR2 YYREEE (reference sequence). V was shortened by 2 bases and J by 0 bases, with 16 bases between the two germline ends. CDR3 length: 17 amino acids. CDR3 DNA sequence: TGTGCCAGCAGCTTTCCTCTTGGCCGCCATAGCACAGATACGCAGTATTTT. Its protein product is CASSFPLGRHSTDTQYF.

The genes are TRBV7-9 and TRBJ1-1, with D tentatively TRBD1 (6 bases). Trimming took off 5 bases at V and 4 bases at J, with 11 bases between the two ends. The CDR3 is made up of 13 amino acids. Germline CDR1 and CDR2: SEHNR and FQNEAQ (reference sequence). The DNA of the CDR3 is TGTGCCAGCAGCCAAGGGGGGACCACTGAAGCTTTCTTT. Encoded protein: CASSQGGTTEAFF. Full variable domain (remainder filled in from reference TRBV7-9 and TRBJ1-1): DTGVSQNPRHKITKRGQNVTFRCDPISEHNRLYWYRQTLGQGPEFLTYFQNEAQLEKSRLLSDRFSAERPKGSFSTLEIQRTEQGDSAMYLCASSQGGTTEAFFGQGTRLTVV.

This rearrangement joins TRBV27 to TRBJ1-6, with unresolved D. Per germline, CDR1 MNHEY and CDR2 SMNVEV (reference sequence). V gave up 3 bases and J gave up 7 bases, with 10 bases separating them. CDR3 size: 14 residues. As DNA, the CDR3 is TGTGCCAGCAGTTTTGGGGATCGGAATTCACCCCTCCACTTT. As protein: CASSFGDRNSPLHF.

This rearrangement joins TRBV5-4 to TRBJ2-7, with no clear D. Trimming took off 3 bases at V and 2 bases at J, with 18 bases between the two ends. The germline V gene encodes CDR1 SGHNT and CDR2 YYREEE (reference sequence). The CDR3 sequence is 16 residues long. Here the CDR3 reads CASSSRRIAGTYEQYF. The CDR3 DNA reads TGTGCCAGCAGCTCCCGACGAATAGCTGGTACCTACGAGCAGTACTTC.

The chain is built from TRBV6-5 and TRBJ2-2; 7 bases map to TRBD1. The CDR3 consists of 15 residues. Germline V gene sequence: CDR1 MNHEY, CDR2 SVGAGI. V dropped 2 bases and J dropped 4; count of bases not matched to a gene: 4. In DNA form, the CDR3 reads TGTGCCAGCAGTTACGACAGGGCAGGCACCGGGGAGCTGTTTTTT. Protein product: CASSYDRAGTGELFF.

This chain connects TRBV6-1 to TRBJ1-6; 7 nucleotides agree with TRBD1. The V segment lost 6 bases and the J segment 7 bases; nucleotides outside the gene matches: 6. From germline, CDR1 is MNHNS and CDR2 SASEGT. There are 14 residues in the CDR3. In nucleotides, the CDR3 is TGTGCCAGCAGCGAACAGGGGCCCAATTCACCCCTCCACTTT. It encodes CASSEQGPNSPLHF.